A single sample is the source of the 31 T cell receptor beta chains below, sequenced in a study of human versus mouse CDR3 diversity and MHC coevolution. Profiling relied on immunoSEQ multiplex PCR, and the TCRdb table lists in-frame clones only, not all of them. This sample has about 80,000 clones, with about 93% found just once. Source material: naive CD4+ T cells from blood. Subset noted: CD45RO-negative CD62L-positive naive CD4 T cells. The receptors come from a person aged 30-69 years in good health.

The chain couples TRBV18 to TRBJ1-4, with TRBD1 identical over 8 bases. Losses at the gene ends were 3 bases for V and 15 bases for J; bases not matched to a gene: 15. The germline V gene has CDR1 KGHSH and CDR2 LQKENI. The length of the CDR3 is 15 residues. The CDR3 region is CASSPPNSDRGLVFF. CDR3 sequence (DNA): TGTGCCAGCTCACCTCCTAACTCAGACAGGGGCTTGGTGTTTTTT.

The V gene is TRBV18, the J gene TRBJ2-1; D gene ambiguous. The V end lost 1 base, the J end lost 1 base, and 8 bases lay between the germline ends. The CDR3 contains 15 residues. CDR1 and CDR2 from the germline V gene are KGHSH and LQKENI. For the CDR3, the DNA is TGTGCCAGCTCACCACTGGGCAATTCCTACAATGAGCAGTTCTTC. Amino acid sequence: CASSPLGNSYNEQFF. Variable domain in full (rest from reference TRBV18 and TRBJ2-1): NAGVMQNPRHLVRRRGQEARLRCSPMKGHSHVYWYRQLPEEGLKFMVYLQKENIIDESGMPKERFSAEFPKEGPSILRIQQVVRGDSAAYFCASSPLGNSYNEQFFGPGTRLTVL.

The chain recombines TRBV28 with TRBJ1-1; TRBD1 aligns across 7 bases. Germline V gene data show CDR1 as MDHEN and CDR2 as SYDVKM. Trimming cost V 11 bases and J 1 base; bases outside gene matches: 10. The CDR3 spans 14 residues. The CDR3 spells CAGKTGDRNTEAFF. DNA of the CDR3: TGTGCCGGCAAAACAGGGGATCGGAACACTGAAGCTTTCTTT.

The CDR3 sequence is CASSVAGITLYEQYF. DNA of the CDR3: TGTGCCAGCAGCGTAGCCGGGATAACGTTATACGAGCAGTACTTC. This chain joins TRBV9 and TRBJ2-7, with D possibly matching TRBD2 (5 bases). Trimming removed 0 bases at V and 4 bases at J, with 14 bases between. The CDR3 contains 15 residues. CDR1 is SGDLS and CDR2 is YYNGEE in the germline V gene.

The V call is TRBV19, the J call TRBJ2-3; maybe TRBD2 (6 bases). In germline, CDR1 is LNHDA, CDR2 SQIVND (reference sequence). Trimming removed 6 bases from V and 8 bases from J, with 9 bases in between. This CDR3 is built from 11 residues. The CDR3 spells CASSWGVTQYF. For the CDR3, the DNA is TGTGCCAGTAGCTGGGGGGTTACGCAGTATTTT.

This rearrangement joins TRBV7-8 to TRBJ1-2; D unclear. In germline, CDR1 is SGHVS, CDR2 FQNEAQ. The CDR3 contains 13 residues. The germline V and J ends were trimmed by 5 bases and 0 bases, with 7 bases remaining between them. The CDR3 region is CASSQSPNYGYTF. CDR3 bases: TGTGCCAGCAGCCAAAGCCCTAACTATGGCTACACCTTC.

This clone was counted once. The chain couples TRBV5-1 to TRBJ2-2; TRBD2 agrees at 14 bases. This CDR3 comprises 21 residues. Per the germline V gene, CDR1 is SGHRS and CDR2 is YFSETQ. Trimming at V came to 4 bases and at J to 0 bases, leaving 14 bases not matched to a gene. In nucleotides, the CDR3 is TGCGCCAGCAGCCTCTTCCCCTCGACTAGCGGGGGGGATGCGAACACCGGGGAGCTGTTTTTT. Translation: CASSLFPSTSGGDANTGELFF.

This CDR3 reads CASSLGGQGPYEQYF. Written as DNA, the CDR3 is TGTGCCAGCAGTTTAGGTGGACAGGGGCCCTACGAGCAGTACTTC. The chain couples TRBV28 to TRBJ2-7; 9 bases align to TRBD1. This CDR3 has 15 residues. The germline V gene encodes CDR1 MDHEN and CDR2 SYDVKM. The trim removed 2 bases at V and 2 bases at J, leaving 4 bases unmatched.

The chain couples TRBV18 to TRBJ2-2, with 9 bases that match TRBD1. With 4 bases clipped from V and 1 base from J, the junction kept 7 bases outside the gene matches. Germline CDR1 and CDR2: KGHSH and LQKENI. The CDR3 totals 17 residues. DNA for the CDR3: TGTGCCAGCTCACGGGTACAGGGGGCGAGGAACACCGGGGAGCTGTTTTTT. Its translation: CASSRVQGARNTGELFF.

This chain uses TRBV7-7 with TRBJ1-4; 9 bases agree with TRBD1. Trimming took 5 bases from V and 8 from J; bases not matched to a gene: 9. The CDR3 sequence is 15 residues long. Looked up from germline, CDR1 is SSHAT and CDR2 is FNYEAQ (reference sequence). The CDR3 DNA follows: TGTGCCAGCAGCGCGAGACAGGGGGGGGGAGAAAAACTGTTTTTT. Translated: CASSARQGGGEKLFF.

V is TRBV25-1 and J is TRBJ1-6; 7 bases are shared with TRBD1. The CDR3 consists of 14 residues. V shed 6 bases and J 5 bases; nucleotides not matched to a gene: 4. In germline, CDR1 is MGHDK, CDR2 SYGVNS. The CDR3 DNA is TGTGCCAGCAGACAGGGGAGTAATAATTCACCCCTCCACTTT. Translating gives CASRQGSNNSPLHF.

The V gene is TRBV27, the J gene TRBJ2-6; 10 positions agree with TRBD1. This CDR3 comprises 18 residues. Germline V gene lookup returns CDR1 MNHEY and CDR2 SMNVEV (reference sequence). V lost 4 bases to trimming and J lost 4 bases; unmatched junction nucleotides: 10. The CDR3 region is CASSSGTGAARGANVLTF. Written as DNA, the CDR3 is TGTGCCAGCAGTTCCGGGACAGGGGCCGCGAGGGGGGCCAACGTCCTGACTTTC.

The chain couples TRBV19 to TRBJ1-2, with TRBD1 matching over 8 bases. The CDR3 length is 17 residues. V lost 3 bases, J lost 4 bases, and 13 bases stayed unmatched. Per germline, CDR1 LNHDA and CDR2 SQIVND (reference sequence). CDR3 DNA sequence: TGTGCCAGTAGTATTTCCGGGACAGGTACAAAAACCTATGGCTACACCTTC. Translated, it gives CASSISGTGTKTYGYTF.

V and J are TRBV6-5 and TRBJ2-7; D is perhaps TRBD1 (6 bases). The CDR3 covers 12 residues. Germline lookup yields CDR1 MNHEY and CDR2 SVGAGI. The V and J ends lost 7 bases and 3 bases respectively, with 10 bases between them. In DNA, the CDR3 is TGTGCCAGCACTGGACAGTTCTACGAGCAGTACTTC. Its translation is CASTGQFYEQYF.

The chain has TRBV4-3 and TRBJ1-4; D gene ambiguous. From germline, CDR1 is LGHNA and CDR2 YSLEER. This CDR3 has 15 residues. The V and J ends lost 0 bases and 3 bases respectively, with 8 bases between them. The CDR3 is CASSQDYGANEKLFF. In nucleotides, the CDR3 is TGCGCCAGCAGCCAAGATTACGGTGCTAATGAAAAACTGTTTTTT.

The chain recombines TRBV27 with TRBJ2-5; D possibly corresponds to TRBD1 (6 bases). The better agreement between TRBJ2-7 and the DNA end casts doubt on the J call. CDR3 length equals 15 residues. Looked up from germline, CDR1 is MNHEY and CDR2 is SMNVEV (reference sequence). The CDR3 DNA sequence: TGTGCCAGCAGTTTAAGGTCAGGGGTAACCTACGAGCAGTACTTC. Its protein is CASSLRSGVTYEQYF.

The rearrangement uses TRBV12-5 and TRBJ2-3; 9 bases line up with TRBD1. The CDR3 length is 13 residues. The germline gives CDR1 LGHNT, CDR2 FRNRAP. V trimming: 8 bases; J trimming: 2 bases; junction bases outside the gene matches: 2. The CDR3 sequence: CASRDRDTDTQYF. In DNA form, the CDR3 reads TGTGCTAGTAGGGACAGGGACACAGATACGCAGTATTTT.

The V gene is TRBV7-2, the J gene TRBJ1-2, with 9 bases that match TRBD1. CDR1 SGHTA and CDR2 FQGNSA come from the germline V gene. The CDR3 has 14 residues. The V and J ends lost 4 bases and 6 bases, in that order; junction bases with no gene match: 6. CDR3 region: CASSSYRGLDGYTF. The CDR3 DNA reads as TGTGCCAGCAGCTCATACAGGGGGCTGGATGGCTACACCTTC.

V gene TRBV6-5 combines with J gene TRBJ2-3; 10 bases line up with TRBD1. The CDR3 is 14 amino acids. Looked up from germline, CDR1 is MNHEY and CDR2 is SVGAGI. V lost 2 bases to trimming and J lost 4 bases; unmatched junction nucleotides: 0. CDR3 nucleotide sequence: TGTGCCAGCAGTTACGGACAGGGGGCAGATACGCAGTATTTT. Translation: CASSYGQGADTQYF.

This chain uses TRBV5-4 with TRBJ2-7, with D possibly matching TRBD1 (6 bases). V was cut by 3 bases and J by 6 bases, with 19 bases left in between. Germline CDR1 SGHNT, CDR2 YYREEE (reference sequence). This CDR3 comprises 15 residues. The CDR3: CASSSTGSGPPEQYF. The CDR3 nucleotides read TGTGCCAGCAGCTCAACAGGGTCGGGGCCTCCCGAGCAGTACTTC. Full variable domain (missing parts from reference TRBV5-4 and TRBJ2-7): ETGVTQSPTHLIKTRGQQVTLRCSSQSGHNTVSWYQQALGQGPQFIFQYYREEENGRGNFPPRFSGLQFPNYSSELNVNALELDDSALYLCASSSTGSGPPEQYFGPGTRLTVT.

The gene calls are TRBV9 and TRBJ2-5; 11 bases map to TRBD1. The germline CDR1 and CDR2 sequences are SGDLS and YYNGEE. V was pared by 0 bases and J by 4 bases, with 5 bases of the junction left unmatched. The CDR3 is 16 amino acids. This CDR3 is CASSVGTGGASETQYF. The CDR3 DNA reads TGTGCCAGCAGCGTAGGGACAGGGGGCGCGTCAGAGACCCAGTACTTC.

The CDR3 is CASSVEGAGANVLTF. CDR3 nucleotides: TGTGCCAGCAGCGTAGAGGGGGCTGGGGCCAACGTCCTGACTTTC. The rearrangement uses TRBV9 and TRBJ2-6, with D possibly being TRBD1 (6 bases). Germline-derived CDR1 and CDR2 are SGDLS and YYNGEE. Trimming shortened V by 0 bases and J by 2 bases, and 6 bases separated the two germline ends. The CDR3 totals 15 residues.

The chain couples TRBV14 to TRBJ2-2; maybe TRBD1 (6 bases). V gave up 1 base and J gave up 6 bases, with 18 bases separating them. The CDR3 consists of 17 residues. Germline CDR1 reads SGHDN; CDR2 reads FVKESK. CDR3 DNA sequence: TGTGCCAGCAGCCAAGTGGCCAGGGGAATATTGGCCGGGGAGCTGTTTTTT. Translating gives CASSQVARGILAGELFF.

The chain joins TRBV5-1 to TRBJ2-1; 13 bases are a match to TRBD2. Per the germline V gene, CDR1 is SGHRS and CDR2 is YFSETQ. V shed 3 bases and J 7 bases; nucleotides not matched to a gene: 4. CDR3 length equals 15 residues. In DNA form, the CDR3 reads TGCGCCAGCAGCTCCGGGACTAGCGGGACGAATGAGCAGTTCTTC. This translates into CASSSGTSGTNEQFF. Variable domain in full (rest from reference TRBV5-1 and TRBJ2-1): KAGVTQTPRYLIKTRGQQVTLSCSPISGHRSVSWYQQTPGQGLQFLFEYFSETQRNKGNFPGRFSGRQFSNSRSEMNVSTLELGDSALYLCASSSGTSGTNEQFFGPGTRLTVL.

This clone was seen a few times. The rearrangement uses TRBV30 and TRBJ2-1; perhaps TRBD2 as D (6 bases). Trimming shortened V by 3 bases and J by 9 bases, and 9 bases separated the two germline ends. This CDR3 contains 11 residues. CDR1 GTSNPN and CDR2 SVGIG come from the germline V gene (reference sequence). The CDR3: CAWRGSGEQFF. CDR3 DNA: TGTGCCTGGAGGGGTAGCGGTGAGCAGTTCTTC.

The chain combines TRBV6-5 with TRBJ2-3; 7 bases fit TRBD1. This CDR3 is 14 amino acids long. V lost 5 bases to trimming and J lost 6 bases; unmatched junction nucleotides: 8. Germline-derived CDR1 and CDR2 are MNHEY and SVGAGI. The CDR3 loop reads CASSEVEGADTQYF. The CDR3 nucleotides read TGTGCCAGCAGTGAAGTAGAGGGGGCGGATACGCAGTATTTT.

This rearrangement joins TRBV29-1 to TRBJ1-2; D remains ambiguous. CDR1 and CDR2 from the germline V gene are SQVTM and ANQGSEA. Deletions cut 1 base from V and 7 bases from J, with 10 bases between. CDR3 size: 12 residues. The CDR3 nucleotides are TGCAGCGTTGAAGGTGCCGGAGGTGGCTACACCTTC. This codes for CSVEGAGGGYTF.

This chain connects TRBV4-2 to TRBJ2-1, with 9 bases lining up with TRBD1. With V trimmed by 4 bases and J by 14 bases, 9 bases remained unmatched. In germline, CDR1 is LGHNA, CDR2 YNFKEQ. This CDR3 is built from 13 residues. The CDR3 sequence is CASSPGQGTREFF. The CDR3 coding sequence is TGTGCCAGCAGCCCCGGACAGGGGACGAGGGAGTTCTTC.

The chain couples TRBV6-5 to TRBJ1-5; D uncertain. V lost 5 bases to trimming and J lost 11 bases, with 13 bases between them. CDR3 length: 12 residues. In germline, CDR1 is MNHEY, CDR2 SVGAGI. CDR3 sequence (DNA): TGTGCCAGCAGTGAAGCGGGTTTAACCCAGCATTTT. It specifies CASSEAGLTQHF.

CDR3 amino acids: CASSRGTANTEAFF. CDR3 DNA sequence: TGTGCCAGCAGTAGGGGGACAGCGAACACTGAAGCTTTCTTT. The chain has TRBV2 and TRBJ1-1; 7 nucleotides match TRBD1. The CDR3 is 14 residues long. Per germline, CDR1 SNHLY and CDR2 FYNNEI. V dropped 5 bases and J dropped 1; count of bases not matched to a gene: 4.

This chain joins TRBV7-2 and TRBJ2-5; TRBD2 is a possible D gene (6 bases). Germline V gene lookup returns CDR1 SGHTA and CDR2 FQGNSA. The CDR3 consists of 17 residues. The germline V and J ends were trimmed by 1 base and 9 bases, with 24 bases remaining between them. CDR3 sequence reads: CASSLDRGTSTKRPQYF. The CDR3 DNA sequence: TGTGCCAGCAGCTTAGACCGTGGGACTTCAACCAAGAGACCCCAGTACTTC.